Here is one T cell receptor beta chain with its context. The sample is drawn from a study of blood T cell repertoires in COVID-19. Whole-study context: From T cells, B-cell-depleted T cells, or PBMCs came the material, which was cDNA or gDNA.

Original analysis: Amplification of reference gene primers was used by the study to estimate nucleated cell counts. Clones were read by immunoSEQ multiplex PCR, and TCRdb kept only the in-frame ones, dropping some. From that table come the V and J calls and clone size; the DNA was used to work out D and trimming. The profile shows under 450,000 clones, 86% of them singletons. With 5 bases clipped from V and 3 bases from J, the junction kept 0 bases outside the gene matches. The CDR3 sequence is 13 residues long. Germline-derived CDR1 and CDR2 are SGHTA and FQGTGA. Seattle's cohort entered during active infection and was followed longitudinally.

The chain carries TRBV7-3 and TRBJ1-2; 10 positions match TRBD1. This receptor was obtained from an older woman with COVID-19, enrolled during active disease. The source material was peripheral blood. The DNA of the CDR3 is TGTGCCAGCAGCGGACAGGGGGACTATGGCTACACCTTC. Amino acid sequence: CASSGQGDYGYTF.